What follows describes a single T cell receptor (beta chain). These data belong to a study of control samples from healthy donors and cancer patients. Clones were sequenced by immunoSEQ multiplex PCR, and TCRdb holds only the in-frame ones, with some missing. The sample gives approximately 87,000 clones, 90% to 95% of which show up once; around 17% is in the top ten. From germline, CDR1 is LGHDT and CDR2 YNNKEL (reference sequence). After removal of 0 bases from V and 4 bases from J, the junction contained 8 bases not matched to a gene. CDR3 length: 16 residues. The rearrangement joins TRBV3-1 (or the pseudogene TRBV3-2) to TRBJ1-2; TRBD1 matches at 7 bases. The TCR comes from a man in his fifties or sixties in good health. Sequenced material: blood. In DNA form, the CDR3 reads TGTGCCAGCAGCCAAGAAGCCCAGGGGGAAGGCTATGGCTACACCTTC. Translated, it gives CASSQEAQGEGYGYTF.